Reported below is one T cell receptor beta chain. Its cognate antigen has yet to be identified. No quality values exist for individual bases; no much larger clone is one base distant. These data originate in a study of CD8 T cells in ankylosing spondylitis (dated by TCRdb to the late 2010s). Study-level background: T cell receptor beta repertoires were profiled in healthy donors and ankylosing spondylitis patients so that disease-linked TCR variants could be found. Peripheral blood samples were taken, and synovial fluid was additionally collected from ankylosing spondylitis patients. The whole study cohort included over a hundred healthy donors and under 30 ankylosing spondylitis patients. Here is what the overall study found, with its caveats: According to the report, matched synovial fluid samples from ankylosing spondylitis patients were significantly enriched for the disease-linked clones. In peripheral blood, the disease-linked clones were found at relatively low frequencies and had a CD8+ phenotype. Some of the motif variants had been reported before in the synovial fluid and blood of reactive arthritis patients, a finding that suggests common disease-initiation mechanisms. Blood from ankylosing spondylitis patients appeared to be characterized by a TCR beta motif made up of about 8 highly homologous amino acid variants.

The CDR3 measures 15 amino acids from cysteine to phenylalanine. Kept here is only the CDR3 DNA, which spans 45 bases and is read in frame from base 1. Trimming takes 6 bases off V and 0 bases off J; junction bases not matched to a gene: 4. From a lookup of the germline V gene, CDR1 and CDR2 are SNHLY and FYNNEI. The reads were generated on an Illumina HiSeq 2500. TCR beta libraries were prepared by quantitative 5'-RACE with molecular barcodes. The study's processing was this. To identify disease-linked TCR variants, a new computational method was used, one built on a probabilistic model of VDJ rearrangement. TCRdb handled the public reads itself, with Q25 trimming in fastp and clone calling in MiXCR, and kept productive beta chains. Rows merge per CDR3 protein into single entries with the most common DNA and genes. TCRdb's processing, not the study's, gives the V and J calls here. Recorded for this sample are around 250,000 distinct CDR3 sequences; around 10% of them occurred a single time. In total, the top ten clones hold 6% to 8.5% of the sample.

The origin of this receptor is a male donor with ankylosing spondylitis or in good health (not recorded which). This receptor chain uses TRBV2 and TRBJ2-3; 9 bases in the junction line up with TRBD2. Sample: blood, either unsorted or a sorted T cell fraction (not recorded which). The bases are TGTGCCAGCAGGGACGGACTAGCGAGCACAGATACGCAGTATTTT. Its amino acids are CASRDGLASTDTQYF.